This T cell receptor (beta chain) was sequenced in a study of shared clonotypes between healthy human individuals. Study-wide results and caveats: In a handful of donors, about 5% of naive CD4 clonotypes appeared in common. Depth of sequencing was expected to influence donor clonotype sharing.

The CDR3 is 14 amino acids. From germline, CDR1 is MNHEY and CDR2 SVGAGI. V dropped 5 bases and J dropped 7; count of bases not matched to a gene: 8. Comment on this clone: Its antigen is unidentified.

Using immunoSEQ multiplex PCR, the repertoire was profiled, and TCRdb retains in-frame clones only, with some absent. This table has 180,000 or so clones, roughly 91% appearing once. The rearrangement links TRBV6-5 to TRBJ2-7, with 10 bases lining up with TRBD2. The TCR comes from a woman in her 30s in good health. Sequencing was carried out using naive CD4+ T cells sorted from blood. Regarding subset: CD45RA+ positively selected. The CDR3 nucleotides are TGTGCCAGCAGTACGTCTAGCGGGAGAAGGGAGCAGTACTTC. Amino acids: CASSTSSGRREQYF.